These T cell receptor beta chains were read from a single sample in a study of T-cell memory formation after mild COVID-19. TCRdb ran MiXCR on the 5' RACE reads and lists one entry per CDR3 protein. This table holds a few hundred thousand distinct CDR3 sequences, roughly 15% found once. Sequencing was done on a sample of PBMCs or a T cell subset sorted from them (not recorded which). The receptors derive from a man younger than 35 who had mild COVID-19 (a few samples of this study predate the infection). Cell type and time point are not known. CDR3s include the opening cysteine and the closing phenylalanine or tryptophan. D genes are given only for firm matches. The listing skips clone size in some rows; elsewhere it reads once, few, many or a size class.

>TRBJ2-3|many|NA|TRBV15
TGTGCCACCAACGGTCGAGGGGGACGCCCTAGCACAGATACGCAGTATTTT
CATNGRGGRPSTDTQYF
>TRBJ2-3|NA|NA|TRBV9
TGTGCCAGCAGCGCGGCCCACTTAATCAGGGATACGCAGTATTTT
CASSAAHLIRDTQYF
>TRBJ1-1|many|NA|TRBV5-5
TGTGCCAGCAGCTTAGGCAGGGTGAACACTGAAGCTTTCTTT
CASSLGRVNTEAFF
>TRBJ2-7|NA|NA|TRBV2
TGTGCCAGCAGTGTCGCCAGGGAAAATGACGACTACGAGCAGTACTTC
CASSVARENDDYEQYF
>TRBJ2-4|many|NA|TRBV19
TGTGCCAGTAGCACAGGGCAGGGTTTCAACATTCAGTACTTC
CASSTGQGFNIQYF
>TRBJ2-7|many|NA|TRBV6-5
TGTGCCAGCAGTTACTCGGCAGGGGGGCTCTCCTACGAGCAGTACTTC
CASSYSAGGLSYEQYF
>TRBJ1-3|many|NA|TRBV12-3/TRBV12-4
TGTGCCAGTATACCGTTTACAGGGACTGTGTCTGGAAACACCATATATTTT
CASIPFTGTVSGNTIYF
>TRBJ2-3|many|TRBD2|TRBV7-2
TGTGCCAGCACGCGGGGGGCCCCAGATACGCAGTATTTT
CASTRGAPDTQYF
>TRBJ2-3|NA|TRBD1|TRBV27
TGTGCCAGCAGCCTATCCAATATCCGGACAGGGAGGAGGAATACGCAGTATTTT
CASSLSNIRTGRRNTQYF
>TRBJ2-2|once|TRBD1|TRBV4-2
TGTGCCAGCAGAGGGACAGGGGGTTTCACCGGGGAGCTGTTTTTT
CASRGTGGFTGELFF
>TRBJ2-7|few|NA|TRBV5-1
TGCGCCAGCAGCTTCCGGAGTTCGGACGAGCAGTACTTC
CASSFRSSDEQYF
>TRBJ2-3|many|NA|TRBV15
TGTGCCACCAGCAGAGACGGGACTTTCACAGATACGCAGTATTTT
CATSRDGTFTDTQYF
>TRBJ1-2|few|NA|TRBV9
TGTGCCAGCAGTCGTTGGGGGGAAGGGGTTAACTATGGCTACACCTTC
CASSRWGEGVNYGYTF
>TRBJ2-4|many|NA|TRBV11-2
TGTGCCAGCAGCATCCTACGTGGAATAGCCAAAAACATTCAGTACTTC
CASSILRGIAKNIQYF
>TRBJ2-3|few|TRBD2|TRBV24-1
TGTGCCACCAGTGATAGGGCTAGCGGGGGGCTCAGCACAGATACGCAGTATTTT
CATSDRASGGLSTDTQYF
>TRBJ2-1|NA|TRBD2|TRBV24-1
TGTGCCACCAGTGATTTATCGGCTAGCGGGGGGGCCAATGAGCAGTTCTTC
CATSDLSASGGANEQFF
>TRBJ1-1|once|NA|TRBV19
TGTGCCAGTAGTATAGCCGTAACAGGGCTGGGCACTGAAGCTTTCTTT
CASSIAVTGLGTEAFF
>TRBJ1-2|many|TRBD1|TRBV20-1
TGCAGTGCTAGAGATGGGGACAGGGGAAACTATGGCTACACCTTC
CSARDGDRGNYGYTF
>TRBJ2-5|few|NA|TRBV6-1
TGTGCCAGCAGTGAATACCGATGGGGAGAGACCCAGTACTTC
CASSEYRWGETQYF
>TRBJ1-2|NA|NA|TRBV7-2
TGTGCCAGCAGCTTAGAGGGGACCTCCCAACGAGGCTACACCTTC
CASSLEGTSQRGYTF
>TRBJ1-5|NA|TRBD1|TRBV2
TGTGCCAGCAGTGACCTGGGACAGGCGGGCAATCAGCCCCAGCATTTT
CASSDLGQAGNQPQHF